The sequence of this TCR beta chain was determined in a study of blood T cell repertoires in COVID-19. The CDR3 totals 13 residues. V was cut by 4 bases and J by 3 bases, with 9 bases left in between. In germline, CDR1 is ENHRY, CDR2 SYGVKD. The table came from immunoSEQ multiplex PCR; TCRdb's copy has only in-frame clones and leaves some out. The data show roughly 230,000 clones, around nine tenths seen once. The V call is TRBV10-3, the J call TRBJ2-5; possible D gene TRBD1, 5 bases. The sequence was obtained from a man in his thirties or forties with COVID-19, enrolled during active disease. The sample was peripheral blood. The CDR3 DNA reads TGTGCCATCAGTGCTCTAGGGGAAGAGACCCAGTACTTC. This gives the protein CAISALGEETQYF.